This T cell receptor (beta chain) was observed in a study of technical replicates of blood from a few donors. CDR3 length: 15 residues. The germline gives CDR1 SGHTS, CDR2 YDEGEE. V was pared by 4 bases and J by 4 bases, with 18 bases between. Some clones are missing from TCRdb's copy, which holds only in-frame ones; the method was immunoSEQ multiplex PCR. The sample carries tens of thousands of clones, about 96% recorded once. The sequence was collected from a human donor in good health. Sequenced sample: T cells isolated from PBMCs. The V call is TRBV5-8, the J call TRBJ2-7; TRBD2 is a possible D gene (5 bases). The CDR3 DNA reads TGTGCCAGCAGCCCTGAGGGTGGCAGCGAGTACGAGCAGTACTTC. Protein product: CASSPEGGSEYEQYF.